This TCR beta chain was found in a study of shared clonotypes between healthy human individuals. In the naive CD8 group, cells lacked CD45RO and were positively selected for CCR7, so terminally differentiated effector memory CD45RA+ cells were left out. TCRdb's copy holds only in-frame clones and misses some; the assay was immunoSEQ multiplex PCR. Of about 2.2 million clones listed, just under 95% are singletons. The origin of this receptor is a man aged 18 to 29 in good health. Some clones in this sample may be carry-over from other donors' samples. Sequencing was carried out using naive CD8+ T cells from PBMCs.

The CDR3: CASSFYGLANEKLFF. The CDR3 DNA reads as TGTGCCAGCAGTTTCTATGGGTTGGCTAATGAAAAACTGTTTTTT. V is TRBV27 and J is TRBJ1-4; D ambiguous. The CDR3 runs 15 residues. The V end lost 3 bases, the J end lost 3 bases, and 11 bases lay between the germline ends. The germline V gene encodes CDR1 MNHEY and CDR2 SMNVEV (reference sequence).